Below are 29 T cell receptor beta chains sequenced from a single sample in a study of T cells after yellow fever vaccination. TCRdb reanalysed the 5' RACE reads using MiXCR and keeps one entry per CDR3 protein. This table holds about 320,000 distinct CDR3 sequences, approximately 4.3% found once. The material sequenced was PBMCs, taken 15 days after the yellow fever booster vaccination. These receptors originate from a young man who received the YFV17D yellow fever vaccine.

V and J are TRBV9 and TRBJ2-3, with D unresolved. The V end was cut by 0 bases, the J end by 2 bases, with 7 bases between. This CDR3 spans 14 amino acids. Germline V gene sequence: CDR1 SGDLS, CDR2 YYNGEE. The CDR3 is CASSVGHSTDTQYF. CDR3 coding DNA: TGTGCCAGCAGCGTAGGACACTCCACAGATACGCAGTATTTT.

This clonotype was found many times. This rearrangement joins TRBV20-1 to TRBJ2-2, with 7 bases matching TRBD2. Germline V lookup: CDR1 DFQATT, CDR2 SNEGSKA (reference sequence). The CDR3 length is 16 residues. With 4 bases clipped from V and 7 bases from J, the junction kept 15 bases outside the gene matches. CDR3 DNA: TGCAGTGCTAAACTACCGGACGGGAGGACCCACGGGGAGCTGTTTTTT. Protein sequence: CSAKLPDGRTHGELFF.

This clonotype was found many times. V is TRBV7-9 and J is TRBJ1-3, with D uncertain. The CDR3 contains 16 residues. From germline, CDR1 is SEHNR and CDR2 FQNEAQ (reference sequence). V lost 0 bases and J 1 base, leaving 10 bases between the germline ends. This CDR3 is CASSLAIRSSGNTIYF. The CDR3 coding sequence is TGTGCCAGCAGCTTAGCCATACGAAGTTCTGGAAACACCATATATTTT.

This clonotype came up many times. The chain links TRBV20-1 to TRBJ2-3, with 7 bases lining up with TRBD2. This CDR3 has 13 amino acids. J lost 7 bases, V lost 5 bases, and 9 bases had no gene match. Germline values: CDR1 DFQATT, CDR2 SNEGSKA (reference sequence). In DNA form, the CDR3 reads TGCAGTGCTCTCTTCCCCGGGACTAATACGCAGTATTTT. Its translation is CSALFPGTNTQYF.

The V gene is TRBV10-3, the J gene TRBJ2-1, with 9 bases lining up with TRBD2. This CDR3 has 17 residues. J was trimmed by 11 bases and V by 0 bases; bases with no gene match: 14. Germline CDR1 is ENHRY and CDR2 is SYGVKD. The DNA for the CDR3 is TGTGCCATCAGTGAGTCGAGGGTAGCGGGGGCCACAATGAAGCAGTTCTTC. Protein: CAISESRVAGATMKQFF.

In this sample, this clonotype turned up many times. V gene TRBV6-5 combines with J gene TRBJ1-2; TRBD1 might be the D (6 bases). The germline CDR1 and CDR2 sequences are MNHEY and SVGAGI. Trimming took off 4 bases at V and 4 bases at J, with 13 bases between the two ends. CDR3 length: 14 residues. The CDR3 sequence is CASSLKDSPYGYTF. The CDR3 nucleotides read TGTGCCAGCAGTTTAAAGGACAGTCCCTATGGCTACACCTTC.

Only a few counts were recorded for this clonotype. The J gene is TRBJ2-5, the V gene TRBV10-3; TRBD2 is a possible D gene (6 bases). Trimming stripped 5 bases from V and 1 base from J, with 11 bases between. Germline V gene lookup returns CDR1 ENHRY and CDR2 SYGVKD. The CDR3 consists of 14 residues. The CDR3 sequence is CAISKRVTQETQYF. DNA for the CDR3: TGTGCCATCAGTAAGCGGGTAACCCAAGAGACCCAGTACTTC.

The chain couples TRBV7-9 to TRBJ1-1; no definite D call. Trimming cost V 1 base and J 1 base, with 10 bases left between them. Germline CDR1 reads SEHNR; CDR2 reads FQNEAQ (reference sequence). CDR3 length: 15 residues. CDR3 coding DNA: TGTGCCAGCAGCTTAGGCAGCTTACAGAACACTGAAGCTTTCTTT. It encodes CASSLGSLQNTEAFF.

This clonotype has ten or more counts. The V call is TRBV6-5, the J call TRBJ2-7, with D possibly matching TRBD2 (5 bases). The germline V and J ends were trimmed by 5 bases and 6 bases, with 17 bases remaining between them. Germline assignment: CDR1 MNHEY and CDR2 SVGAGI. The CDR3 contains 14 residues. The CDR3 nucleotides are TGTGCCAGCAGTCGATTGTCCGCGGGTTCCGAGCAGTACTTC. Its protein is CASSRLSAGSEQYF.

J is TRBJ1-1 and V is TRBV6-2 or TRBV6-3; weak D call: TRBD1 (5 bases). CDR3 length equals 13 residues. Germline V gene lookup returns CDR1 MNHEY and CDR2 SVGEGT. V was shortened by 0 bases and J by 8 bases, with 10 bases between the two germline ends. The CDR3 here is CASSYSTGREAFF. The CDR3 nucleotides read TGTGCCAGCAGTTACTCTACAGGCAGGGAAGCTTTCTTT.

The J gene is TRBJ1-1, the V gene TRBV29-1, with D possibly matching TRBD1 (6 bases). The V and J ends lost 7 bases and 11 bases respectively, with 14 bases between them. The CDR3 is made up of 10 amino acids. In germline, CDR1 is SQVTM, CDR2 ANQGSEA. The CDR3, as DNA: TGCAGCGCGGAGGAAGGGGGGGCTTTCTTT. It encodes CSAEEGGAFF.

In this sample, this clonotype turned up a few times. CDR3 sequence: CASSEPDSLTDTQYF. In DNA form, the CDR3 reads TGTGCCAGCAGCGAACCGGACAGCCTCACAGATACGCAGTATTTT. The rearrangement links TRBV12-3 or TRBV12-4 to TRBJ2-3; D perhaps matches TRBD1 (6 bases). The length of the CDR3 is 15 residues. Trimming took 6 bases from V and 2 from J, leaving 15 bases between them.

The chain combines TRBV11-1 with TRBJ2-7; perhaps D is TRBD1 or TRBD2 (6 bases each). The CDR3 consists of 13 residues. The V and J ends lost 5 bases and 1 base respectively, with 9 bases between them. Germline lookup yields CDR1 SGHAT and CDR2 FQDESV (reference sequence). This chain's CDR3 is CASSIGGSYEQYF. The CDR3 nucleotides read TGTGCCAGCAGCATAGGGGGGTCCTACGAGCAGTACTTC. Variable domain in full (rest from reference TRBV11-1 and TRBJ2-7): EAEVAQSPRYKITEKSQAVAFWCDPISGHATLYWYRQILGQGPELLVQFQDESVVDDSQLPKDRFSAERLKGVDSTLKIQPAELGDSAMYLCASSIGGSYEQYFGPGTRLTVT.

This clonotype showed up many times. The rearrangement links TRBV5-5 to TRBJ2-3, with D perhaps being TRBD1 or TRBD2 (5 bases each). The CDR3 loop spans 15 amino acids. In germline, CDR1 is SGHKS, CDR2 YYEKEE (reference sequence). The ends were cut back, 0 bases at V and 5 bases at J, with 13 bases in the middle. The CDR3 nucleotides are TGTGCCAGCAGCTTGGGGGGGACCGCGGGAGATACGCAGTATTTT. It is translated as CASSLGGTAGDTQYF.

Relative to its sample, this clonotype is medium-sized. The rearrangement uses TRBV7-9 and TRBJ2-4; D call uncertain. The V end was cut by 7 bases, the J end by 0 bases, with 16 bases between. This CDR3 comprises 16 residues. Germline V gene sequence: CDR1 SEHNR, CDR2 FQNEAQ (reference sequence). CDR3 nucleotide sequence: TGTGCCAGCACCCCTCCAGAGGAACTAGCCAAAAACATTCAGTACTTC. Translation: CASTPPEELAKNIQYF.

This chain connects TRBV7-3 to TRBJ2-1; TRBD1 matches at 8 bases. This CDR3 spans 14 amino acids. The germline CDR1 and CDR2 sequences are SGHTA and FQGTGA. V was clipped by 5 bases and J by 10 bases; unmatched bases: 10. The CDR3 DNA reads TGTGCCAGCAGCAGGTCAGGGGGCAATTCCGAGCAGTTCTTC. It encodes CASSRSGGNSEQFF.

This clonotype was seen a few times. V usage is TRBV2 and J usage is TRBJ2-4, with 9 bases aligning to TRBD1. Germline trimming cut 9 bases from V and 0 bases from J; bases unmatched to any gene: 3. Germline values: CDR1 SNHLY, CDR2 FYNNEI. CDR3 length: 14 amino acids. In DNA, the CDR3 is TGTGCCAGTGGACAGGGGTTAGCCAAAAACATTCAGTACTTC. Translating gives CASGQGLAKNIQYF.

This clonotype was observed a handful of times. This chain links TRBV7-8 with TRBJ1-1, with D possibly TRBD1 on 5 matching bases. Germline V CDR1 and CDR2: SGHVS, FQNEAQ. The CDR3 length is 18 residues. V was pared by 5 bases and J by 5 bases, with 27 bases between. The CDR3 spells CASSLRLGSMTRGTEAFF. The CDR3, as DNA: TGTGCCAGCAGCCTGAGGCTGGGCAGTATGACAAGGGGAACTGAAGCTTTCTTT.

This clonotype was picked up a small number of times. V is TRBV5-4 and J is TRBJ2-3; D is undetermined. V lost 3 bases and J 0 bases, leaving 11 bases between the germline ends. Germline V CDR1 and CDR2: SGHNT, YYREEE (reference sequence). This CDR3 comprises 15 residues. Here the CDR3 reads CASSSPQDSTDTQYF. CDR3 DNA: TGTGCCAGCAGCTCTCCCCAGGATAGCACAGATACGCAGTATTTT.

The chain has TRBV15 and TRBJ2-7, with a weak D call TRBD1 (5 bases). CDR3 size: 13 residues. Per germline, CDR1 LNHNV and CDR2 YYDKDF (reference sequence). The V end lost 0 bases, the J end lost 4 bases, and 7 bases lay between the germline ends. CDR3 in amino acids: CATSRDKGYEQYV. In DNA form, the CDR3 reads TGTGCCACCAGCAGAGATAAGGGGTACGAGCAGTACGTC.

The chain recombines TRBV19 with TRBJ1-1; tentatively, D is TRBD1 (5 bases). The CDR3 is 11 residues long. Trimming took off 10 bases at V and 7 bases at J, with 13 bases between the two ends. Germline CDR1 LNHDA, CDR2 SQIVND (reference sequence). The CDR3 here is CATGRTDEAFF. CDR3 nucleotides: TGTGCCACAGGGAGGACGGATGAAGCTTTCTTT.

This clonotype was observed at least ten times. CDR3 nucleotide sequence: TGTGCCAGCAGTTCTCTCTTGGACGGAAATACGCAGTATTTT. Protein product: CASSSLLDGNTQYF. The V gene is TRBV6-5, the J gene TRBJ2-3; D is unresolved. Trimming cost V 4 bases and J 7 bases, with 15 bases left between them. Germline CDR1 is MNHEY and CDR2 is SVGAGI. The CDR3 totals 14 residues.

The sample holds many counts of this clonotype. The rearrangement links TRBV7-2 to TRBJ2-2, with D possibly matching TRBD2 (6 bases). Germline V gene lookup returns CDR1 SGHTA and CDR2 FQGNSA. This CDR3 is 16 amino acids long. Trimming took 2 bases from V and 1 from J, leaving 11 bases between them. The CDR3 loop is CASSLHGGVNTGELFF. The CDR3 nucleotides are TGTGCCAGCAGCTTACACGGCGGGGTGAACACCGGGGAGCTGTTTTTT.

The chain's CDR3 is CASSPQTGTGNTIYF. CDR3 in DNA: TGTGCCAGCAGCCCGCAAACAGGGACTGGAAACACCATATATTTT. The rearrangement uses TRBV7-2 and TRBJ1-3; TRBD1 is a possible D gene (6 bases). The CDR3 sequence is 15 residues long. V lost 5 bases and J 2 bases, leaving 13 bases between the germline ends. Germline-derived CDR1 and CDR2 are SGHTA and FQGNSA.

There are many counts of this clonotype. This rearrangement joins TRBV18 to TRBJ1-6; D not resolved. The germline V and J ends were trimmed by 3 bases and 6 bases, with 6 bases remaining between them. Germline V gene data show CDR1 as KGHSH and CDR2 as LQKENI. The CDR3 extends over 13 amino acids. Written as DNA, the CDR3 is TGTGCCAGCTCACCGGCCAGTAATTCACCCCTCCACTTT. Residues: CASSPASNSPLHF.

In its sample, this clonotype was seen many times. The CDR3 bases are TGCGCCAGCAGCCCTAGGGGGACAGGGGTTACTGAAGCTTTCTTT. Translation: CASSPRGTGVTEAFF. The chain recombines TRBV4-1 with TRBJ1-1; TRBD1 agrees at 10 bases. The CDR3 is 15 residues long. V lost 4 bases and J lost 5; bases outside the gene matches: 7. Germline V lookup: CDR1 MGHRA, CDR2 YSYEKL.

This clonotype was recorded at least ten times. The chain links TRBV4-1 to TRBJ2-1; 9 positions agree with TRBD1. This CDR3 is 16 amino acids long. Germline V CDR1 and CDR2: MGHRA, YSYEKL. The V gene end was trimmed by 5 bases and the J gene end by 1 base; junction bases not matched to a gene: 6. In DNA form, the CDR3 reads TGCGCCAGCAGCTTACAGGGGGCACGGTCCTACAATGAGCAGTTCTTC. Translating it yields CASSLQGARSYNEQFF.

This clonotype has at least ten counts. The chain carries TRBV4-3 and TRBJ1-2, with D maybe TRBD1 (6 bases). CDR1 and CDR2 (germline): LGHNA, YSLEER. V was shortened by 3 bases and J by 7 bases, with 12 bases between the two germline ends. This CDR3 contains 13 residues. In DNA, the CDR3 is TGCGCCAGCAGCCAGAACAGGGTCGGTGGCTACACCTTC. It translates to CASSQNRVGGYTF.

Ten or more counts support this clonotype. The V gene is TRBV4-3, the J gene TRBJ2-3; D unclear. This CDR3 has 17 residues. Germline assignment: CDR1 LGHNA and CDR2 YSLEER. V lost 0 bases and J lost 2, with 15 bases in between. The chain's CDR3 is CASSQDKASDLTDTQYF. In DNA, the CDR3 is TGCGCCAGCAGCCAAGATAAGGCTAGTGATCTCACAGATACGCAGTATTTT.